This T cell receptor (beta chain) was sequenced for a study of shared clonotypes between healthy human individuals. Comments on this clone: The antigen is not known.

Clones were read by immunoSEQ multiplex PCR, and TCRdb kept only the in-frame ones, dropping some. The table has 700,000 to 950,000 clones, 90% to 97% seen once. Study-wide points: Memory subsets generally showed lower estimated richness than naive subsets.

The ends were cut back, 2 bases at V and 4 bases at J, with 9 bases in the middle. The CDR3 runs to 13 residues. From germline, CDR1 is SGHTA and CDR2 FQGTGA. CD45RO negativity and positive selection for CCR7 defined naive CD8 cells, a population that excluded terminally differentiated effector memory CD45RA+ cells. Sequencing was carried out using naive CD8+ T cells sorted from blood. The sequence derives from a man aged 25 to 40 in good health. The chain employs TRBV7-3 and TRBJ2-7; D ambiguous. The CDR3 DNA reads TGTGCCAGCAGCTTAGGGGTCTCGTACGAGCAGTACTTC. Translation: CASSLGVSYEQYF.